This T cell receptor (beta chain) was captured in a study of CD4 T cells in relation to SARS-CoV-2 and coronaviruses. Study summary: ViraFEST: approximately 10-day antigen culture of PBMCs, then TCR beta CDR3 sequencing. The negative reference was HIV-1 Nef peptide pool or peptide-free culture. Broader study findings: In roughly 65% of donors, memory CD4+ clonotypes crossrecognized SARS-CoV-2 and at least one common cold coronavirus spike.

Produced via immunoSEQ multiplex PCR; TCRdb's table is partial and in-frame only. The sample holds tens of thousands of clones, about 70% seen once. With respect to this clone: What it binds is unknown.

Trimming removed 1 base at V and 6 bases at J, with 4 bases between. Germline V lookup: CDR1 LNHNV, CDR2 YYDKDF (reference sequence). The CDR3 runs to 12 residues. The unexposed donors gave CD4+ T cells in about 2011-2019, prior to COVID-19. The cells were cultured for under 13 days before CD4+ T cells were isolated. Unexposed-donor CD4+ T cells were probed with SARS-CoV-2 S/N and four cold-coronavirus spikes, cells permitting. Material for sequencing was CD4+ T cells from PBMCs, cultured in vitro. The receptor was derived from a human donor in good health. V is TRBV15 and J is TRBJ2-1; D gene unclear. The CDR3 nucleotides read TGTGCCACCAGCAGAGGTGGCAATGAGCAGTTCTTC. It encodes CATSRGGNEQFF.